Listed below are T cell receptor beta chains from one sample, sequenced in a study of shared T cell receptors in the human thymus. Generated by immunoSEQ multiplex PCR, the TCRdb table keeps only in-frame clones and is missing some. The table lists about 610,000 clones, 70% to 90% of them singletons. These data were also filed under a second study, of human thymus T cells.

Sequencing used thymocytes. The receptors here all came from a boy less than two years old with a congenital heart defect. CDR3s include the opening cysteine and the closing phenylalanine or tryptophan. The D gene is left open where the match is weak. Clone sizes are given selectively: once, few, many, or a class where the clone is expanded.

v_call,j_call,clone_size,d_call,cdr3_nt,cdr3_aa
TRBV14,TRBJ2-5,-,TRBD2,TGTGCCAGCAGCCAAGTCACTAGCGGGGAGACCCAGTACTTC,CASSQVTSGETQYF
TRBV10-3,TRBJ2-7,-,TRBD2,TGTGCCATCAGTGCGGGGGGGCGGGAGCAGTACTTC,CAISAGGREQYF
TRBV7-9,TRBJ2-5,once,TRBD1,TGTGCCAGCAGCTTACCAAGACAGGGGCGAGAGACCCAGTACTTC,CASSLPRQGRETQYF
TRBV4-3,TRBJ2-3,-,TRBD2,TGCGCCAGCAGCCAAGATAGGCGGGAGAGAGGCACAGATACGCAGTATTTT,CASSQDRRERGTDTQYF
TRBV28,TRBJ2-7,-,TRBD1,TGTGCCAGCACCGTTCCGGGGACAGGGTCGGACGAGCAGTACTTC,CASTVPGTGSDEQYF
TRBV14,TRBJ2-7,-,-,TGTGCCAGCAGCCTCCGTAAAAATACCTACGAGCAGTACTTC,CASSLRKNTYEQYF
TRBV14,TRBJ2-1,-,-,TGTGCCAGCAGCCAAGACCTGGGAGAGTACAATGAGCAGTTCTTC,CASSQDLGEYNEQFF
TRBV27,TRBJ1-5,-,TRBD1,TGTGCCACCAGGACAGGTTATCAGCCCCAGCATTTT,CATRTGYQPQHF
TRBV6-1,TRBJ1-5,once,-,TGTGCCAGCAGCAAGGGAGGGGGGAATCAGCCCCAGCATTTT,CASSKGGGNQPQHF
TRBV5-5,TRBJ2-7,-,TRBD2,TGTGCCAGCATCCCGGGACTAGCTCCTTACGAGCAGTACTTC,CASIPGLAPYEQYF
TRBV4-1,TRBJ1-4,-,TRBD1,TGCGCCAGCAGCCAAGGGGACAGGAATGAAAAACTGTTTTTT,CASSQGDRNEKLFF
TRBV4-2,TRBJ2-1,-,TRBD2,TGTGCCAGCAGCCAAGTTCGGGAGGGTGGAGAGCAGTTCTTC,CASSQVREGGEQFF
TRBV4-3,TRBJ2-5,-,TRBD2,TGCGCCAGCAGCCAATCCCCCACTAGCGGGGAGACCCAGTACTTC,CASSQSPTSGETQYF
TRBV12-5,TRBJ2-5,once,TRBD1,TGTGCTAGTGGCCTGATCCCGGGACAGATACTCCATGACGACAGACAAGAGACCCAGTACTTC,CASGLIPGQILHDDRQETQYF
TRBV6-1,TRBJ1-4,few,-,TGTGCCAGCAGTGATCGGGGGTGGGGTGAAAAACTGTTTTTT,CASSDRGWGEKLFF
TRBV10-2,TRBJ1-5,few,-,TGCGCCACGGGGGGCAGTCCAAATCAGCCCCAGCATTTT,CATGGSPNQPQHF
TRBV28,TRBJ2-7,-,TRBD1,TGTGCCAGCAGCTCGACAGGGGATGCTCCCTACGAGCAGTACTTC,CASSSTGDAPYEQYF
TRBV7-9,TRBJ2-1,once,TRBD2,TGTGCCAGCAGCTTAAAAACTAGCGGGAGTAAGGGCTCCTACAATGAGCAGTTCTTC,CASSLKTSGSKGSYNEQFF
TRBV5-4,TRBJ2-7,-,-,TGTGCCAGCAGCCACCAAGAGCCCTACGAGCAGTACTTC,CASSHQEPYEQYF
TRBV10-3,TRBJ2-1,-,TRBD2,TGTGCCATCAGTGAGAAGGCGGGGGGGAGGACGTGGGGCGCCTACAATGAGCAGTTCTTC,CAISEKAGGRTWGAYNEQFF
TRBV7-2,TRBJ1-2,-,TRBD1,TGTGCCAGCAGCTTAGGGGGACAGGGGGACCTTGGCTACACCTTC,CASSLGGQGDLGYTF
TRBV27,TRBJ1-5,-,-,TGTGCCAGCAGTTTTCCGGGGGAGAATCAGCCCCAGCATTTT,CASSFPGENQPQHF
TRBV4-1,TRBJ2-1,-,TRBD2,TGCGCCAGCAGCCAAGATTTTAGGCGGGAGGGCCGGGTCTACAATGAGCAGTTCTTC,CASSQDFRREGRVYNEQFF
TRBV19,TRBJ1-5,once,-,TGTGCCAGTATAGGTGGTGGCGGGAGGCGGAATCAGCCCCAGCATTTT,CASIGGGGRRNQPQHF
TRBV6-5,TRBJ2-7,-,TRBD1,TGTGCCAGCAGTTACCGGACAGGGGGATTCTACGAGCAGTACTTC,CASSYRTGGFYEQYF
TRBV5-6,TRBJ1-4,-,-,TGTGCCAGCAGCTTTGGGGGGATGAATGAAAAACTGTTTTTT,CASSFGGMNEKLFF
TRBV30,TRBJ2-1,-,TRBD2,TGTGCCTGGAGCCGGGAGGGCGGATACAATGAGCAGTTCTTC,CAWSREGGYNEQFF
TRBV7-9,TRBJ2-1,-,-,TGTGCCAGCAGCTTAGCGAACCCCTTTGGCGGGGATTACAATGAGCAGTTCTTC,CASSLANPFGGDYNEQFF
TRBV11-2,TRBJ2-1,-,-,TGTGCCAGCAGCCTGCTAGGGGTTTACAATGAGCAGTTCTTC,CASSLLGVYNEQFF
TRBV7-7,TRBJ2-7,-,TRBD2,TGTGCCAGCAGCCCCGGACTAGCGAGACACGAGCAGTACTTC,CASSPGLARHEQYF
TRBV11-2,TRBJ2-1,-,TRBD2,TGTGCCAGCAGCTCACTGGGACTAGCGGGAGGGCCGGGGGGTGAGCAGTTCTTC,CASSSLGLAGGPGGEQFF
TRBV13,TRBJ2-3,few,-,TGTGCCAGCAGCCCACCTCAGACAGATACGCAGTATTTT,CASSPPQTDTQYF
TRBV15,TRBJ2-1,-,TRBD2,TGTGCCACCAGGACTAGCGGGGGGTTCTACAATGAGCAGTTCTTC,CATRTSGGFYNEQFF
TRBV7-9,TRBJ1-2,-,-,TGTGCCAGCAGCTTTATCCCGTTCTATGGCTACACCTTC,CASSFIPFYGYTF
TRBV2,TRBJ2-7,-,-,TGTGCCAGCAGACTAAAGCGGGTCCCCCTCCTCTACGAGCAGTACTTC,CASRLKRVPLLYEQYF
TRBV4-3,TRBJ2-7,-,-,TGCGCCAGCAGCCAAGGATCCGAGGGAGGCTCCTACGAGCAGTACTTC,CASSQGSEGGSYEQYF
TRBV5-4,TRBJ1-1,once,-,TGTGCCAGCAGCTTGGGCGGGGGAGGGACTGAAGCTTTCTTT,CASSLGGGGTEAFF
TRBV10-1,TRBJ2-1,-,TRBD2,TGCGCCAGCAGTGGGGTAGCGGGAGGCCCCTACAATGAGCAGTTCTTC,CASSGVAGGPYNEQFF
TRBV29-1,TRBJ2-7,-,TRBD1,TGCAGCGCCTGGGACAGGGTTAGGGCGCAGCAGTACTTC,CSAWDRVRAQQYF